The next 2 T cell receptor beta chains were all read from a single sample in a study of blood T cell repertoires in COVID-19. Using immunoSEQ multiplex PCR, the repertoire was profiled, and TCRdb retains in-frame clones only, with some absent. The sample yields fewer than 110,000 clones, 89% seen once. The sequenced sample was peripheral blood. These receptors originate from an older woman with acute or convalescent COVID-19.

This rearrangement joins TRBV12-3 or TRBV12-4 to TRBJ2-1; TRBD2 agrees at 8 bases. The CDR3 totals 13 residues. V shed 3 bases and J 6 bases; nucleotides not matched to a gene: 1. CDR3 nucleotides: TGTGCCAGCAGTTTGGGGACTAGCAATGAGCAGTTCTTC. Amino acid sequence: CASSLGTSNEQFF.

V and J are TRBV7-2 and TRBJ2-5; 10 positions agree with TRBD2. The germline V gene encodes CDR1 SGHTA and CDR2 FQGNSA. Trimming took 2 bases from V and 5 from J; bases not matched to a gene: 11. The CDR3 consists of 17 residues. The CDR3 reads CASSLLPGLAGVETQYF. CDR3 sequence (DNA): TGTGCCAGCAGCTTACTCCCCGGGCTAGCGGGAGTGGAGACCCAGTACTTC.